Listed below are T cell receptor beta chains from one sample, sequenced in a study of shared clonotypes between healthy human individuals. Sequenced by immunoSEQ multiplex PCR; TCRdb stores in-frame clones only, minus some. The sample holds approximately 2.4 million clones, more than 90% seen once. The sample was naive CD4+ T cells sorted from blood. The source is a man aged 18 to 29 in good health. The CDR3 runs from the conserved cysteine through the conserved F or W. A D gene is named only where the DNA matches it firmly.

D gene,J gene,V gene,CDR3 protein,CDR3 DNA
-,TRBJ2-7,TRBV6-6,CASSQAFKGYEQYF,TGTGCCAGCAGTCAAGCGTTTAAAGGCTACGAGCAGTACTTC
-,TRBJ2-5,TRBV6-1,CASSGGGLETQYF,TGTGCCAGCAGTGGGGGGGGCCTCGAGACCCAGTACTTC
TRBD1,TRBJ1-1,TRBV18,CASSLTGVTEAFF,TGTGCCAGCTCGCTTACAGGGGTTACTGAAGCTTTCTTT
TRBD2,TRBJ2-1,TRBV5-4,CASSPAGSGRDNEQFF,TGTGCCAGCAGCCCCGCTGGAAGCGGGAGGGACAATGAGCAGTTCTTC
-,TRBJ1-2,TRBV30,CAWSVRTLGEPGYTF,TGTGCCTGGAGTGTACGAACCCTTGGGGAGCCTGGCTACACCTTC
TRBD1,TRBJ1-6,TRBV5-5,CASSPLPQGASSPLHF,TGTGCCAGCAGCCCACTCCCCCAGGGGGCCTCTTCACCCCTCCACTTT
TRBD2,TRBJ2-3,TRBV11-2,CASSTTSGSTDTQYF,TGTGCCAGCAGCACGACTAGCGGAAGCACAGATACGCAGTATTTT
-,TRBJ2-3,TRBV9,CASSVGSSGTDTQYF,TGTGCCAGCAGCGTAGGAAGTAGCGGAACAGATACGCAGTATTTT
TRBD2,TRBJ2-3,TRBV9,CASSKTSGLAIDTQYF,TGTGCCAGCAGCAAGACATCGGGACTAGCGATAGATACGCAGTATTTT
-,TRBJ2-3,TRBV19,CASSMRQQTDTQYF,TGTGCCAGTAGTATGCGACAACAAACAGATACGCAGTATTTT
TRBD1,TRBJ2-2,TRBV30,CAWSVTGGTGELFF,TGTGCCTGGAGTGTAACAGGGGGTACCGGGGAGCTGTTTTTT
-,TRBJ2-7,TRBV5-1,CASSFDGQYEQYF,TGCGCCAGCAGCTTCGATGGACAATACGAGCAGTACTTC
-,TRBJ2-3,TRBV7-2,CASSQGGWADTQYF,TGTGCCAGCAGCCAGGGGGGCTGGGCAGATACGCAGTATTTT
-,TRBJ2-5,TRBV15,CATSSEGGTQYF,TGTGCCACCAGCTCTGAGGGGGGGACCCAGTACTTC
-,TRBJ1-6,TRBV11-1,CASSLLTREGPLHF,TGTGCCAGCAGCCTCCTCACACGGGAGGGACCCCTCCACTTT
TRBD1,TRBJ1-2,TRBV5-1,CASRLTGNYGYTF,TGCGCCAGCAGGTTGACAGGGAACTATGGCTACACCTTC
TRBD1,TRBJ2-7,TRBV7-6,CASSFTGGSYEQYF,TGTGCCAGCAGCTTTACAGGGGGGTCCTACGAGCAGTACTTC
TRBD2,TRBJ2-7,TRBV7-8,CASSLGGTSGSLEQYF,TGTGCCAGCAGCTTAGGAGGGACTAGCGGGAGTCTCGAGCAGTACTTC
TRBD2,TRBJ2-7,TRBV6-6,CASSIPGTSRTYEQYF,TGTGCCAGCAGTATACCCGGGACTAGCAGGACCTACGAGCAGTACTTC
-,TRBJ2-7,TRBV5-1,CASSWETDSYEQYF,TGCGCCAGCAGCTGGGAGACAGATTCCTACGAGCAGTACTTC
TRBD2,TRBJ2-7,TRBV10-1,CASSESPSGRSYEQYF,TGCGCCAGCAGTGAGTCGCCTAGCGGGAGATCCTACGAGCAGTACTTC
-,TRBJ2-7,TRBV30,CAWSVVSYEQYF,TGTGCCTGGAGTGTTGTCTCCTACGAGCAGTACTTC
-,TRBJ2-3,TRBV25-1,CASSGLFRSTDTQYF,TGTGCCAGCAGTGGCCTTTTCCGGAGCACAGATACGCAGTATTTT
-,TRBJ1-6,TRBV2,CASGSDSYNSPLHF,TGTGCCAGCGGATCGGACAGTTATAATTCACCCCTCCACTTT
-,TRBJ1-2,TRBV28,CASRAGIAYGYTF,TGTGCCAGCAGGGCAGGAATAGCCTATGGCTACACCTTC
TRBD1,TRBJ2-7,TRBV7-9,CASSLVGQGADEQYF,TGTGCCAGCAGCTTAGTAGGACAGGGGGCCGACGAGCAGTACTTC